This TCR beta chain was retrieved from a study of T-cell reconstitution after alpha-beta-depleted transplantation in children (dated by TCRdb to the mid-2010s). As for the study more broadly: The study quantitatively tracked T-cell immune reconstitution after TCRalphabeta/CD19-depleted allogeneic hematopoietic cell transplantation in children using TCR repertoire profiling.

What the authors observed across the whole study: Apparently early alphabetaT-cell count recovery about two months after transplant reportedly relied on only several hundred rapidly expanded clones derived from non-depleted graft cells. The high TCRbeta diversity at day 60 in some patients was ascribed to recipient T cells and intrathymic progenitors that had survived conditioning. Over the following months the frequencies of hyperexpanded clones went down, and after one year T-cell counts and TCRbeta diversity were mostly credited to newly produced T cells.

Worth noting for this clonotype: The clone's antigen remains unknown. Base qualities are not recorded, but no much larger clone differs from it by a single base.

Library prep was done by PCR. The instrument given in TCRdb is Illumina HiSeq 2500. To normalize quantification of the TCRbeta repertoire, the TCR libraries were built with molecular barcoding that relied on unique molecular identifiers. Using fastp trimming at Q25 and MiXCR clonotype assembly, TCRdb reanalyzed the public sequencing data and kept in-frame beta chains. Rows are combined by CDR3 protein, so each entry shows the most common genes and DNA. The sample table records hundreds of thousands of distinct CDR3 sequences; around 13% of these occur just once. 0.79% of the sample is held by the ten biggest clonotypes. Per the publication, the treatment or condition label means: allogeneic hematopoietic cell transplantation with graft depleted of TCRalphabeta T cells and CD19 B cells. TCRalphabeta/CD19-depleted allogeneic hematopoietic cell grafts were given to the transplant recipients, all of whom were children.

The germline V gene (reference sequence) provides CDR1 SEHNR and CDR2 FQNEAQ. The germline V end is reduced by 3 bases and the J end by 5 bases; junction bases left unmatched: 13. The CDR3 runs 17 amino acids, cysteine and phenylalanine included. Solely the CDR3 DNA is kept, with 51 bases framed from the first base. The chain links TRBV7-9 with TRBJ2-3, with 8 bases aligning to TRBD2. This material consisted of PBMCs, taken before TCRalphabeta/CD19-depleted stem cell transplant. The TCR sequence derives from a girl aged 2 to 9 with congenital amegakaryocytic thrombocytopenia, due to receive a stem cell transplant. This receptor has the CDR3 CASSFDTGGPPGDTQYF. The bases read TGTGCCAGCAGCTTCGATACGGGAGGGCCGCCCGGAGATACGCAGTATTTT.